This entry describes one T cell receptor beta chain. Its antigen remains undetermined. Base quality data are lacking; no much larger clone is found one base away. The sample originates from a study of blood T cells in healthy people across ages (dated by TCRdb to about 2015). Looking at the study overall: In model experiments, template switching captured about one uniquely barcoded TCR beta cDNA molecule for every two T cells. Four age groups were formed from the donors: young (average roughly 16 years), middle-aged (around 39), aged (under 70) and long-lived (82). Using the same blood draw, the study looked at two additional independent replicas of 1 million unique cDNA reads for two donors, one aged 18 to 30 and the other aged 80 or older. To avoid experimental bias, donors of different ages were randomly spread across the sequencing lanes. The study measured age-related changes in TCR beta repertoire diversity using deep sequencing normalized with unique cDNA molecular identifiers.

Broader findings and caveats from the paper: Donor CMV infection status was unknown, potentially confounding age-related changes in expanded clonotypes. Since profiling was done on bulk unsorted PBMCs, naive and antigen-experienced compartments could not be conclusively compared. Estimates of total diversity based on one million sequenced T cells were regarded as lower bounds and as underestimates. As age increased, observed TCR beta diversity per million T cells dropped in a roughly linear way, and a significant reduction was already evident by age 40. There was a strong correlation between observed TCR beta diversity and the percentage of naive T cells measured by flow cytometry. The long-lived group showed more naive CD4+ T cells, fewer expanded clones and increased TCR diversity than the aged group, suggesting age selection.

Donors were 35 to 40 systemically healthy Caucasian individuals from Russia aged 6 to 90 years. Around 10 milliliters of peripheral blood were collected from each donor into EDTA-treated Vacutainer tubes. Ficoll-Paque density-gradient centrifugation was used to isolate PBMCs, with at least 6.5 million per sample. Trizol reagent was used to extract total RNA from the PBMCs, yielding at least 5.5 micrograms per sample. For every donor, flow cytometry on a PBMC aliquot measured the percentage of naive CD45RAhigh/CD27high T cells. Libraries were built with 5' RACE. Instrument on record: Illumina HiSeq 2500. A second about 7 to 11 cycle PCR used a sample-barcoded 5' primer and a J-beta primer mix. Each TCR beta cDNA molecule received a unique molecular identifier from a template-switch 5' adaptor carrying 12 random nucleotides. Each sample yielded at least 3 million CDR3-containing paired-end reads. First-strand cDNA synthesis was performed from all RNA using the Mint cDNA synthesis kit, with priming by a TRBC-specific oligonucleotide. Following uracil-DNA glycosylase treatment, a first 18-cycle PCR with universal primers M1SS and BC2_uni_R was performed on all cDNA. Concerning the study's data processing: For normalization, 1 million high-quality reads were randomly selected from each sample, with every read carrying a distinct molecular identifier. Reads sharing molecular identifiers were discarded rather than binned into consensus sequences. MiTCR, set to a Q25 quality threshold and the strictest error-elimination algorithm, was used for CDR3 identification, clonotype clustering and error correction. A nonparametric unseen species model using Euler transformation provided a lower-bound estimate of total TCR beta diversity. The public reads were reprocessed in TCRdb via fastp at Q25 and MiXCR, keeping in-frame beta chains. Each record represents a unique CDR3 protein, reported with the most common genes and DNA among its rows. TCRdb, not the authors, supplied the V and J calls. The sample table records around 400,000 distinct CDR3 sequences; 45% to 65% of these occur just once. The ten largest make up around 49% of the sample.

Sequenced: blood. This sequence originates from a man aged 60 to 69 in good health.

The bases read TGTGCCAGCAGCGAGGGGGCTTTGGACAATGAGCAGTTCTTC. This gives the protein CASSEGALDNEQFF. The chain uses TRBV7-8 and TRBJ2-1; 7 nucleotides in the junction match TRBD1. The CDR3 covers 14 residues, taking in both the cysteine and the phenylalanine. Only the CDR3 DNA stays, 42 bases, in frame from base 1. V ends up 5 bases short and J 5 bases short, with an unmatched junction base count of 6. The germline V gene specifies SGHVS as CDR1 and FQNEAQ as CDR2.